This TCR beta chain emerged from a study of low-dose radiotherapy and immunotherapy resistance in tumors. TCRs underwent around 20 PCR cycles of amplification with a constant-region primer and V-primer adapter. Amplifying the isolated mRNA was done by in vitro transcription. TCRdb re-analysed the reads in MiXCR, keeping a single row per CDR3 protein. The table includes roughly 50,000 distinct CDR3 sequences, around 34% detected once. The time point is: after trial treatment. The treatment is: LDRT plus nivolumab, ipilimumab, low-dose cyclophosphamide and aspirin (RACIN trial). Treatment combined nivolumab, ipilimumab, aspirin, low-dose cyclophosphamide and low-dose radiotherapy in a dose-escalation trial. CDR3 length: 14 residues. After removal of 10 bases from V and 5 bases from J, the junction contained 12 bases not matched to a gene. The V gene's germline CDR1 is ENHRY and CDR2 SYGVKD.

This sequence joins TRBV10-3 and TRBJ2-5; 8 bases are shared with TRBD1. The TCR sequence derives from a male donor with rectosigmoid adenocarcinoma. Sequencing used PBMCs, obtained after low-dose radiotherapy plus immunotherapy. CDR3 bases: TGTGCCAGCCGCCGGGACAGGTCCGAGGAGACCCAGTACTTC. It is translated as CASRRDRSEETQYF.